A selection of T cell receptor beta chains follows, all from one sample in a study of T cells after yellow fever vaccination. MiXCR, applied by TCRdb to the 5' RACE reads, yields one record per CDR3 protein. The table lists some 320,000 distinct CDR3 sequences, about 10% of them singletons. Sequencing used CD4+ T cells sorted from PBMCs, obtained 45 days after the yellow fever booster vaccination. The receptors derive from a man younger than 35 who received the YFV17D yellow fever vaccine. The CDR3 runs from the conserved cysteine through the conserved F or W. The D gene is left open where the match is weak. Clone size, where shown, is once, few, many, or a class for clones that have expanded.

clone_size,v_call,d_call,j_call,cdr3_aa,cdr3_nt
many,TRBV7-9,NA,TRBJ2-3,CASGGTDTQYF,TGTGCCAGCGGGGGAACAGATACGCAGTATTTT
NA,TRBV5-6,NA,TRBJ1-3,CASGMDWGNTIYF,TGTGCCAGCGGGATGGACTGGGGAAACACCATATATTTT
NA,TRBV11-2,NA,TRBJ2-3,CASSPFRDTQYF,TGTGCCAGCAGCCCGTTCCGGGATACGCAGTATTTT
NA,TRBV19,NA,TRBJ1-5,CASKGRLGNQPQHF,TGTGCCAGTAAAGGTCGCCTGGGCAATCAGCCCCAGCATTTT
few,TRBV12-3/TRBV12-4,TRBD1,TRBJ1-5,CASSWDRGQSNQPQHF,TGTGCCAGCAGCTGGGACAGGGGGCAAAGCAATCAGCCCCAGCATTTT
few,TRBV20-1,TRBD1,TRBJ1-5,CSASDRGGQPQHF,TGCAGTGCCAGTGACAGGGGGGGACAGCCCCAGCATTTT
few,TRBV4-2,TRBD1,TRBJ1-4,CASSQDPGGNGNEKLFF,TGTGCCAGCAGCCAAGATCCAGGGGGCAACGGTAATGAAAAACTGTTTTTT
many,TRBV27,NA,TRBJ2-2,CASSLARAPRGGELFF,TGTGCCAGCAGTTTAGCCCGGGCCCCCCGCGGCGGGGAGCTGTTTTTT
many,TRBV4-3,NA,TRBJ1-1,CASSQVSGDTEAFF,TGCGCCAGCAGCCAAGTGTCAGGGGACACTGAAGCTTTCTTT
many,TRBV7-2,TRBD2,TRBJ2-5,CASSSLAGNQETQYF,TGTGCCAGCAGCTCCCTAGCGGGTAACCAAGAGACCCAGTACTTC
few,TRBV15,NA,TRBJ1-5,CATSRPNQPQHF,TGTGCCACCAGCAGACCCAATCAGCCCCAGCATTTT
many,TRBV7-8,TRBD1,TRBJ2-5,CASSEDRETQYF,TGTGCCAGCAGCGAGGACAGGGAGACCCAGTACTTC
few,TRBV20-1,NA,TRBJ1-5,CSAPRAGNQPQHF,TGCAGTGCCCCTCGGGCAGGGAATCAGCCCCAGCATTTT
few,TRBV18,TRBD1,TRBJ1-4,CASSPDRATNEKLFF,TGTGCCAGCTCACCCGACAGGGCAACTAATGAAAAACTGTTTTTT
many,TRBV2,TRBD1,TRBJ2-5,CATQGWETQYF,TGTGCCACACAGGGGTGGGAGACCCAGTACTTC
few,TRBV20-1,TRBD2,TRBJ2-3,CSARKRGGLGTDTQYF,TGCAGTGCTAGAAAGCGGGGGGGCCTCGGCACAGATACGCAGTATTTT
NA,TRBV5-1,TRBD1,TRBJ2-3,CASSRDRPDTQYF,TGCGCCAGCAGCCGGGACAGACCAGATACGCAGTATTTT
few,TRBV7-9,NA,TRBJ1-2,CASSQGTTNYGYTF,TGTGCCAGCAGCCAAGGGACGACTAACTATGGCTACACCTTC
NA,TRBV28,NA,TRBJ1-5,CASSPYSQPQHF,TGTGCCAGCAGTCCCTACAGTCAGCCCCAGCATTTT
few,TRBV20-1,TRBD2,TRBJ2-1,CSARLAGGDYNEQFF,TGCAGTGCTAGACTAGCGGGGGGGGATTACAATGAGCAGTTCTTC
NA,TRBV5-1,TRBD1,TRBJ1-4,CASSQQGATNEKLFF,TGCGCCAGCAGCCAACAGGGGGCAACTAATGAAAAACTGTTTTTT
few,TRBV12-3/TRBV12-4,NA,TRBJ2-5,CASSPRRANQETQYF,TGTGCCAGCAGCCCCCGGCGGGCGAATCAAGAGACCCAGTACTTC
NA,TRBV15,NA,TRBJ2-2,CATSRGLRGADTGELFF,TGTGCCACCAGCAGAGGCCTACGGGGGGCCGACACCGGGGAGCTGTTTTTT
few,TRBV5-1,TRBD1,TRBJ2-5,CASSPLGTGGGENQYF,TGCGCCAGCAGCCCCCTGGGGACAGGGGGTGGAGAGAACCAGTACTTC
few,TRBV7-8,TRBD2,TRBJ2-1,CASSYRRGVDLEQFF,TGTGCCAGCAGCTACCGTCGGGGGGTCGATCTTGAGCAGTTCTTC
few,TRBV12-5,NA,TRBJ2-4,CASGSTPGESPIAKNIQYF,TGTGCTAGTGGTTCGACGCCGGGTGAAAGCCCTATAGCCAAAAACATTCAGTACTTC
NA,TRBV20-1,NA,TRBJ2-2,CSASLGTGELFF,TGCAGTGCTAGTCTCGGCACCGGGGAGCTGTTTTTT
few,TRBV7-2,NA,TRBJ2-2,CASSDRRGTGELFF,TGTGCCAGCAGCGACCGTCGTGGCACCGGGGAGCTGTTTTTT
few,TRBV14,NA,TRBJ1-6,CASSQGRDNSPLHF,TGTGCCAGCAGCCAAGGCAGAGATAATTCACCCCTCCACTTT
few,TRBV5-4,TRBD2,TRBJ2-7,CASSGRSSGGLEQYF,TGTGCCAGCAGCGGGAGGTCTAGCGGGGGCCTCGAGCAGTACTTC
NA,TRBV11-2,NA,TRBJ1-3,CAGGQSGNTIYF,TGTGCCGGAGGACAGTCTGGAAACACCATATATTTT
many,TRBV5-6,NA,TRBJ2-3,CASSRSSTGTDTQYF,TGTGCCAGCAGCCGGAGTTCGACGGGCACAGATACGCAGTATTTT
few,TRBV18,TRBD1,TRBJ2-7,CASSPGTGPDEQYF,TGTGCCAGCTCACCAGGGACAGGGCCGGACGAGCAGTACTTC
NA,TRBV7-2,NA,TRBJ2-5,CASSPESRTQYF,TGTGCCAGCAGCCCCGAGAGTAGGACCCAGTACTTC
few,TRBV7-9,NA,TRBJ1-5,CASSLYDDQPQHF,TGTGCCAGCAGCTTATACGACGATCAGCCCCAGCATTTT
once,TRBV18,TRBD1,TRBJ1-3,CATNKGTGLSGNTIYF,TGTGCCACCAACAAAGGGACAGGCCTCTCTGGAAACACCATATATTTT
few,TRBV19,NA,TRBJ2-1,CASSTPASYNEQFF,TGTGCCAGTAGTACCCCGGCCTCCTACAATGAGCAGTTCTTC
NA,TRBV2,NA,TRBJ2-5,CASSEFRVRETQYF,TGTGCCAGCAGTGAATTCAGGGTCCGAGAGACCCAGTACTTC
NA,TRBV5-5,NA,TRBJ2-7,CASSVGGTADFVEQYF,TGTGCCAGCAGCGTGGGTGGGACGGCGGATTTCGTCGAGCAGTACTTC
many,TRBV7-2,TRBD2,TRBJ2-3,CASSLVGTSGSTDTQYF,TGTGCCAGCAGCTTAGTCGGGACTAGCGGGAGCACAGATACGCAGTATTTT
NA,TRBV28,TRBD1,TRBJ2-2,CASSSGQWTGELFF,TGTGCCAGCAGTTCGGGACAGTGGACCGGGGAGCTGTTTTTT
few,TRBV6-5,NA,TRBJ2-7,CASTGRRYEQYF,TGTGCCAGCACCGGGAGAAGGTACGAGCAGTACTTC
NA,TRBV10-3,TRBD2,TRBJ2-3,CAIRGTSSDTQYF,TGTGCCATCAGGGGGACTAGCTCAGATACGCAGTATTTT
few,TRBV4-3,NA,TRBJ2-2,CATSGHLKTGELFF,TGCGCCACCTCGGGACACCTAAAGACCGGGGAGCTGTTTTTT
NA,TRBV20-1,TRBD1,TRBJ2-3,CSARGTGSTDTQYF,TGCAGTGCTAGGGGGACAGGATCTACAGATACGCAGTATTTT
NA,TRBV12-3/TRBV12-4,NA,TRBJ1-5,CASSLRVNQPQHF,TGTGCCAGCAGTTTACGGGTCAATCAGCCCCAGCATTTT
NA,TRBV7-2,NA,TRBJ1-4,CASSRVSRGGEKLFF,TGTGCCAGCAGTAGGGTCTCACGGGGGGGTGAAAAACTGTTTTTT
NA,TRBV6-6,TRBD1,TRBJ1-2,CASSYSLDRGHGYTF,TGTGCCAGCAGTTACTCGTTAGACAGGGGCCATGGCTACACCTTC
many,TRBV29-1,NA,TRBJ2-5,CSVGITGETQYF,TGCAGCGTTGGTATAACAGGGGAGACCCAGTACTTC
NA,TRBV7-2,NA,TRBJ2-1,CASSLVGARTQQFF,TGTGCCAGCAGCTTAGTGGGGGCTCGGACACAGCAGTTCTTC
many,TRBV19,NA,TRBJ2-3,CASSNREADTQYF,TGTGCCAGTAGTAACCGGGAAGCAGATACGCAGTATTTT
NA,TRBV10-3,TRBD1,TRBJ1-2,CAIKQGDYGYTF,TGTGCCATCAAACAGGGGGACTATGGCTACACCTTC
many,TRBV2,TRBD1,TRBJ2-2,CASSRTGTNTGELFF,TGTGCCAGCAGCAGGACAGGGACGAACACCGGGGAGCTGTTTTTT
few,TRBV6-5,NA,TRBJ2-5,CASSYSFRGGETQYF,TGTGCCAGCAGTTACTCTTTCAGGGGCGGTGAGACCCAGTACTTC
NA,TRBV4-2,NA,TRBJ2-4,CASSQDAGRAENIQYF,TGTGCCAGCAGCCAAGACGCGGGTAGGGCGGAAAACATTCAGTACTTC